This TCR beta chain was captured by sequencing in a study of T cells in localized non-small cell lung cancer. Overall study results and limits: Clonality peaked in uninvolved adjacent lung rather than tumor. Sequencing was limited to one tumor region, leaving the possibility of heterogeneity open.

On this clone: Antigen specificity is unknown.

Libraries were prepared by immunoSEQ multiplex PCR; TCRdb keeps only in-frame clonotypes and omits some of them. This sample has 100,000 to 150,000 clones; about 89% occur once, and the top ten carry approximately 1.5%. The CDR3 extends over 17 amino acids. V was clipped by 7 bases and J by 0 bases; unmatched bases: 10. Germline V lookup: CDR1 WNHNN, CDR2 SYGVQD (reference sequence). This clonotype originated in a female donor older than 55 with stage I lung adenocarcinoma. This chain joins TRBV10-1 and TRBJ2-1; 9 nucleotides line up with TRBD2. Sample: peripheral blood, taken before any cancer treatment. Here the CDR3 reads CASKTKREESSYNEQFF. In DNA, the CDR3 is TGCGCCAGCAAGACTAAGCGGGAGGAGAGCTCCTACAATGAGCAGTTCTTC.